What follows are 20 T cell receptor beta chains derived from one specimen sequenced in a study of identical twins. In TCRdb, the 5' RACE reads were re-called with MiXCR into one record per CDR3 protein. The data hold 550,000 to 800,000 distinct CDR3 sequences, with 7% to 7.5% observed a single time. This sample was shared with a second study, whose subject was yellow fever vaccine responses in identical twins.

Sequencing input: PBMCs. These receptors all come from a woman aged 18-30 years in good health.

There are a few counts of this clonotype. The chain has TRBV5-1 and TRBJ1-2, with TRBD1 as a possible D gene (5 bases). Germline V gene data show CDR1 as SGHRS and CDR2 as YFSETQ. The CDR3 length is 13 residues. Deletions cut 5 bases from V and 3 bases from J, with 11 bases between. The CDR3 region has the DNA TGCGCCAGCAGTCAGGGCAGGGACTATGGCTACACCTTC. Its translation: CASSQGRDYGYTF. The whole variable domain, filled in from reference TRBV5-1 and TRBJ1-2, reads KAGVTQTPRYLIKTRGQQVTLSCSPISGHRSVSWYQQTPGQGLQFLFEYFSETQRNKGNFPGRFSGRQFSNSRSEMNVSTLELGDSALYLCASSQGRDYGYTFGSGTRLTVV.

This clonotype was seen more than once but under ten times. The rearrangement uses TRBV20-1 and TRBJ2-1; D may correspond to TRBD1 or TRBD2 (6 bases each). Germline V CDR1 and CDR2: DFQATT, SNEGSKA (reference sequence). CDR3 length: 15 amino acids. Trimming pared 6 bases from V and 2 bases from J, leaving 17 bases between. This CDR3 is CSATLTEGAYNEQFF. CDR3 coding DNA: TGCAGTGCCACCCTAACGGAGGGGGCCTACAATGAGCAGTTCTTC.

The chain is built from TRBV9 and TRBJ2-7; 10 bases line up with TRBD2. CDR3 size: 19 residues. Germline-derived CDR1 and CDR2 are SGDLS and YYNGEE. Unmatched junction bases numbered 18, after V lost 3 bases and J lost 3 bases. CDR3 nucleotides: TGTGCCAGCAGCGCATCCGGGAAGGCTAGCGGGAGTGAGGGCTACGAGCAGTACTTC. The encoded protein is CASSASGKASGSEGYEQYF.

There are many counts of this clonotype. The chain uses TRBV12-3 or TRBV12-4 and TRBJ2-1; the match to TRBD2 covers 8 bases. The CDR3 totals 15 residues. V was clipped by 5 bases and J by 5 bases; unmatched bases: 8. Written as DNA, the CDR3 is TGTGCCAGCAGTCCCGGACTAGCTAGTAACAATGAGCAGTTCTTC. Translated: CASSPGLASNNEQFF.

The chain has TRBV27 and TRBJ1-4, with 11 bases fitting TRBD1. CDR1 is MNHEY, CDR2 SMNVEV, per germline (reference sequence). J lost 7 bases, V lost 5 bases, and 12 bases had no gene match. This CDR3 comprises 17 residues. In DNA form, the CDR3 reads TGTGCCAGCAGTACAGTCGACGGACAGGGGGCGGGTGAAAAACTGTTTTTT. It is translated as CASSTVDGQGAGEKLFF.

This clonotype was seen many times. The chain combines TRBV6-5 with TRBJ2-3, with D possibly matching TRBD1 (6 bases). Deletions cut 2 bases from V and 2 bases from J, with 14 bases between. There are 16 residues in the CDR3. Germline V gene sequence: CDR1 MNHEY, CDR2 SVGAGI. This CDR3 is CASSYRAGANTDTQYF. In nucleotides, the CDR3 is TGTGCCAGCAGTTACCGGGCAGGGGCGAACACAGATACGCAGTATTTT.

This clonotype has at least ten counts. CDR3 loop: CASSFAGGVNIQYF. The CDR3 DNA sequence: TGTGCCAGCAGTTTTGCGGGAGGGGTAAACATTCAGTACTTC. The rearrangement joins TRBV12-3 or TRBV12-4 to TRBJ2-4, with 9 bases lining up with TRBD2. CDR3 length equals 14 residues. J lost 6 bases, V lost 3 bases, and 3 bases had no gene match.

The chain has TRBV28 and TRBJ1-2; 8 bases match TRBD1. J lost 13 bases, V lost 5 bases, and 18 bases had no gene match. The CDR3 loop spans 15 amino acids. Germline V gene lookup returns CDR1 MDHEN and CDR2 SYDVKM. The CDR3 DNA sequence: TGTGCCAGCAGTCCAAACGACAGGGGTCGGCTTTCAGCCACCTTC. Protein sequence: CASSPNDRGRLSATF.

The gene calls are TRBV7-2 and TRBJ2-3, with D possibly being TRBD1 or TRBD2 (5 bases each). Germline-derived CDR1 and CDR2 are SGHTA and FQGNSA. Trimming removed 5 bases at V and 6 bases at J, with 15 bases between. CDR3 size: 14 residues. CDR3 protein: CASSRQRDSDTQYF. CDR3 nucleotides: TGTGCCAGCAGCCGACAGAGGGATAGTGATACGCAGTATTTT.

The V gene is TRBV7-9, the J gene TRBJ1-1; tentative D call: TRBD1 (5 bases). Trimming took 4 bases from V and 1 from J, leaving 13 bases between them. The CDR3 extends over 15 amino acids. Germline assignment: CDR1 SEHNR and CDR2 FQNEAQ (reference sequence). The CDR3 DNA sequence: TGTGCCAGCAGCTCGGCACAGACAGCGAACACTGAAGCTTTCTTT. This sequence encodes CASSSAQTANTEAFF.

This clonotype was recorded at least ten times. This chain uses TRBV4-1 with TRBJ2-1; TRBD2 aligns across 10 bases. Losses at the gene ends were 3 bases for V and 4 bases for J; bases not matched to a gene: 6. CDR1 is MGHRA, CDR2 YSYEKL, per germline. The CDR3 totals 16 residues. Here the CDR3 DNA reads TGCGCCAGCAGCCACAGCGGGGGGGCTTGGTACAATGAGCAGTTCTTC. Protein: CASSHSGGAWYNEQFF.

The chain is built from TRBV18 and TRBJ2-1; D is uncertain. From germline, CDR1 is KGHSH and CDR2 LQKENI. The ends were cut back, 0 bases at V and 4 bases at J, with 10 bases in the middle. The CDR3 runs 15 residues. CDR3 sequence reads: CASSPPAGGYNEQFF. DNA of the CDR3: TGTGCCAGCTCACCACCGGCCGGTGGGTACAATGAGCAGTTCTTC.

The V and J genes are TRBV3-1 and TRBJ2-7, with D maybe TRBD1 (6 bases). Germline CDR1 is LGHDT and CDR2 is YNNKEL (reference sequence). V lost 1 base and J lost 3, with 7 bases in between. The CDR3 runs 13 residues. The DNA of the CDR3 is TGTGCCAGCAGCCAAGGAGGGGGCTACGAGCAGTACGTC. Protein product: CASSQGGGYEQYV.

In nucleotides, the CDR3 is TGTGCCACCAGCAGAGATCTGGGGGCGAAACCTGAGCAGTACTTC. This encodes CATSRDLGAKPEQYF. The chain has TRBV15 and TRBJ2-7, with D tentatively TRBD1 (6 bases). Germline CDR1 reads LNHNV; CDR2 reads YYDKDF (reference sequence). This CDR3 region has 15 residues. V was clipped by 0 bases and J by 7 bases, with 16 bases between them.

This clonotype was detected only a few times. The chain employs TRBV27 and TRBJ2-4; 7 nucleotides match TRBD1. Trimming cost V 6 bases and J 1 base; bases outside gene matches: 6. Germline lookup yields CDR1 MNHEY and CDR2 SMNVEV (reference sequence). The CDR3 contains 15 residues. The CDR3 coding sequence is TGTGCCAGCAGCGACAGGGTCCGGGCCAAAAACATTCAGTACTTC. Translation: CASSDRVRAKNIQYF.

This clonotype was seen more than once but under ten times. The J gene is TRBJ2-5, the V gene TRBV5-1, with TRBD2 matching 14 bases. Germline V gene sequence: CDR1 SGHRS, CDR2 YFSETQ. The V and J ends lost 0 bases and 2 bases, in that order; junction bases with no gene match: 3. The length of the CDR3 is 17 residues. The CDR3 region is CASSLGRLAGGQETQYF. The CDR3 DNA reads TGCGCCAGCAGCTTGGGGCGACTAGCGGGAGGGCAAGAGACCCAGTACTTC.

This clonotype was seen at least ten times. This chain links TRBV12-3 or TRBV12-4 with TRBJ2-7; D could derive from TRBD1 or TRBD2 (6 bases each). CDR3 length equals 16 residues. The ends were cut back, 1 base at V and 0 bases at J, with 13 bases in the middle. CDR3 nucleotide sequence: TGTGCCAGCAGTTTAGGGGGGGCTATAGCCTCCTACGAGCAGTACTTC. It yields the protein CASSLGGAIASYEQYF.

This clonotype showed up just a few times. The CDR3 bases are TGTGCCAGCAGTCCTGAGGGGGGGACCACCTATGGCTACACCTTC. Amino acid sequence: CASSPEGGTTYGYTF. V gene TRBV6-1 combines with J gene TRBJ1-2, with D perhaps TRBD1 (6 bases). Deletions cut 5 bases from V and 4 bases from J, with 17 bases between. CDR3 length equals 15 residues. Germline CDR1 and CDR2: MNHNS and SASEGT.

V gene TRBV10-1 combines with J gene TRBJ2-3, with 10 bases fitting TRBD2. Germline-derived CDR1 and CDR2 are WNHNN and SYGVQD (reference sequence). This CDR3 contains 15 residues. V was pared by 5 bases and J by 3 bases, with 5 bases of the junction left unmatched. In DNA, the CDR3 is TGCGCCAGCAGTCCCTTGGGACTAGCGACAGATACGCAGTATTTT. This gives the protein CASSPLGLATDTQYF.

This clonotype showed up just a few times. The genes are TRBV12-3 or TRBV12-4 and TRBJ1-4; D gene ambiguous. Trimming left V 3 bases short and J 7 bases short, with 9 bases between. The CDR3 runs 13 residues. The CDR3 region has the DNA TGTGCCAGCAGTTTCACGGGTTCTGAAAAACTGTTTTTT. Protein product: CASSFTGSEKLFF.